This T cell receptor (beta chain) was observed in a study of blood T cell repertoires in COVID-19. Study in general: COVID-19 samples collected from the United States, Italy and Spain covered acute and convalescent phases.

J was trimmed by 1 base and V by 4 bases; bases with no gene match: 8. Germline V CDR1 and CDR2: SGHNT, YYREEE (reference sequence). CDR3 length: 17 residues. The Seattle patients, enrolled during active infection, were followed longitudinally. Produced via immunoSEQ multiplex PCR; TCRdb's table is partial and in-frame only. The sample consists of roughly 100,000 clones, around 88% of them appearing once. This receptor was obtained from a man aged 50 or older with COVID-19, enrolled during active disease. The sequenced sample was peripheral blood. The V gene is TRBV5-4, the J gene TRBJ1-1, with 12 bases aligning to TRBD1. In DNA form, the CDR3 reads TGTGCCAGCAGCCGGGACAGGGGGCGGGAGGGGAACACTGAAGCTTTCTTT. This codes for CASSRDRGREGNTEAFF.